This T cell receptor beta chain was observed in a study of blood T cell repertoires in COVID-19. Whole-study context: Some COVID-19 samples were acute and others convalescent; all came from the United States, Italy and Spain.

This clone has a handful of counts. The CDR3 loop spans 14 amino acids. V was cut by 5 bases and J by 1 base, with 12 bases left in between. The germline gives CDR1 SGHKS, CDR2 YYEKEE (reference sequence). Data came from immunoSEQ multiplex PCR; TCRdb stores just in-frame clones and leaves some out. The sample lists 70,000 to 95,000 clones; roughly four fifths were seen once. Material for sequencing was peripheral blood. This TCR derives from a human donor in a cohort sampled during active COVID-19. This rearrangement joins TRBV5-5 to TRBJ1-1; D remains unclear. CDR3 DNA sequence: TGTGCCAGCAGTCCGACCGCAGGGAACACTGAAGCTTTCTTT. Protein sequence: CASSPTAGNTEAFF.